This T cell receptor (beta chain) came from a study of T cell repertoires in cytomegalovirus infection. Study results and limitations: Using cumulative public TCR beta family frequency, the authors identified those who carried CMV together with the relevant HLA. Within the response measured ex vivo, HLA-C-restricted CMV-specific TCR beta clonotypes were dominant.

TCRdb analysed the reads with MiXCR anew, one entry per CDR3 protein. The table shows 800,000 to 950,000 distinct CDR3 sequences, with approximately 30% occurring only once. This clonotype occurred a few times. Its antigen is unknown. CDR3 length: 14 amino acids. The V gene's germline CDR1 is SQVTM and CDR2 ANQGSEA. After removal of 2 bases from V and 5 bases from J, the junction contained 8 bases not matched to a gene. The sequenced sample was cultured CD8+ T cells from PBMCs, obtained from culture after CMV antigen stimulation. The sequence was collected from a human donor in good health (CMV status not recorded). Some clones in this sample may be carry-over from other donors' samples. The chain is built from TRBV29-1 and TRBJ2-7, with TRBD1 matching 8 bases. CDR3 protein: CSVELTGTGNEQYF. As DNA, the CDR3 is TGCAGCGTTGAACTAACCGGGACAGGAAACGAGCAGTACTTC.